The clone carrying this T cell receptor (beta chain) was recorded only once. Its antigen is not known. At one end, the junction sequence differs from germline, possibly due to a read error. The germline V gene has CDR1 SEHNR and CDR2 FQNEAQ (reference sequence). The CDR3 is 16 residues long. This entry comes from a study of cytomegalovirus exposure and HLA in healthy donors. Whole-study results and caveats: Of the V segments, some could not be distinguished, including TRBV6-2 and TRBV6-3, and were excluded.

Both 60 Vbeta primers and 13 Jbeta primers went into the PCR. Methods used by the authors: In a later analysis, 75 million to 85 million unique TCR beta chains included roughly 11 million shared by two or more donors. The assay was immunoSEQ multiplex PCR, and TCRdb's table has in-frame clones only and misses some. That table gives V, J and clone size, and the DNA gave D and trimming. This sample has 150,000 to 200,000 clones, with approximately 80% found just once. Source material: PBMCs. The V and J genes are TRBV7-9 and TRBJ2-1; TRBD2 agrees at 9 bases. The sequence was obtained from a man aged 50-60 years in good health and CMV-seropositive. The CDR3 DNA reads TGTTCCAGCAGCCTTGGAGGGACTAGCAGATACAATGAGCAGTTCTTC. It yields the protein CSSSLGGTSRYNEQFF.